The rows below give T cell receptor beta chains drawn from one sample of a study of blood T cell repertoires in COVID-19. Assay used: immunoSEQ multiplex PCR; TCRdb lists only in-frame clones, some missing. The sample shows fewer than 250,000 clones, 80% to 90% of them seen only once. Sequencing input: peripheral blood. The receptors stem from a woman in her 70s with acute or convalescent COVID-19. Each CDR3 is given with its conserved first and last residue. D genes are given only for firm matches. For some rows the clone size is stated as once, few or many, or as a class when expanded; others skip it.

v_gene,d_gene,abundance,j_gene,CDR3nt,CDR3aa
TRBV7-2,TRBD1,few,TRBJ1-2,TGTGCCAGCAGCTTAGGTGGACAGGGGGCCCCCTATGGCTACACCTTC,CASSLGGQGAPYGYTF
TRBV12-3/TRBV12-4,-,-,TRBJ1-2,TGTGCCAGCAGGGCCGGGAAGGATGGCTACACCTTC,CASRAGKDGYTF
TRBV19,-,once,TRBJ1-2,TGTGCCAGTAGTATAACACAGAACTATGGCTACACCTTC,CASSITQNYGYTF
TRBV18,TRBD1,once,TRBJ2-2,TGTGCCAGCTCACCACCGGGACAGGGAGACACCGGGGAGCTGTTTTTT,CASSPPGQGDTGELFF
TRBV7-9,TRBD1,-,TRBJ1-2,TGTGCCAGCAGCTTAGGGGACAGGGCGGGTGGCTACACCTTC,CASSLGDRAGGYTF
TRBV5-6,TRBD1,-,TRBJ2-7,TGTGCCAGCAGCTTTGACAGGGCCTACGAGCAGTACTTC,CASSFDRAYEQYF
TRBV5-1,TRBD1,few,TRBJ1-2,TGCGCCAGCAGCTCGACCATGACAGGGGGCGCACAGGTCGGTGGCTACACCTTC,CASSSTMTGGAQVGGYTF
TRBV4-3,-,-,TRBJ2-7,TGCGCCAGCAGCCAAGATCGGGTAGGATTTTATAGCTCCTACGAGCAGTACTTC,CASSQDRVGFYSSYEQYF
TRBV5-1,-,-,TRBJ1-1,TGCGCCAGCAGCTTGGCCCCGGTAATGAACACTGAAGCTTTCTTT,CASSLAPVMNTEAFF
TRBV11-3,TRBD1,-,TRBJ2-3,TGTGCCAGCAGCCAAGGACAGGGTACAGATACGCAGTATTTT,CASSQGQGTDTQYF
TRBV7-8,TRBD2,few,TRBJ2-2,TGTGCCAGCAGCTTAGTTCGCAGGACTAGGGGCACCGGGGAGCTGTTTTTT,CASSLVRRTRGTGELFF
TRBV10-3,-,many,TRBJ2-3,TGTGCCATCAGCTTAGTCGTGACAGATACGCAGTATTTT,CAISLVVTDTQYF
TRBV6-1,-,-,TRBJ1-2,TGTGCCAGCAGTGAAGCCGGGACACCCGGGAGGTACTATGGCTACACCTTC,CASSEAGTPGRYYGYTF
TRBV6-5,-,-,TRBJ1-2,TGTGCCAGCAGTTACCAAGGGGAATCTTTCTATGGCTACACCTTC,CASSYQGESFYGYTF
TRBV5-1,TRBD2,-,TRBJ2-1,TGCGCCAGCAGCTTGGGACTAGCGTGGGACAATGAGCAGTTCTTC,CASSLGLAWDNEQFF
TRBV18,-,-,TRBJ1-4,TGTGCCAGCTCACCGCAAGGGACATATAATGAAAAACTGTTTTTT,CASSPQGTYNEKLFF
TRBV7-9,-,-,TRBJ1-4,TGTGCCAGCAGCTCCGGACAGACCGCAACTAATGAAAAACTGTTTTTT,CASSSGQTATNEKLFF
TRBV10-1,-,-,TRBJ2-7,TGCGCCAGCAGTGCTTCCTCTACCTACGAGCAGTACTTC,CASSASSTYEQYF
TRBV7-9,TRBD1,-,TRBJ1-5,TGTGCCAGCAGCGTGACAGGGGATCAGCCCCAGCATTTT,CASSVTGDQPQHF
TRBV9,-,-,TRBJ1-5,TGTGCCAGCAGCTCACTAGGCGGCAATCAGCCCCAGCATTTT,CASSSLGGNQPQHF
TRBV13,TRBD1,-,TRBJ2-7,TGTGCCAGCAGCTTACAGGTTGGGGGACAGGGTAGCTACGAGCAGTACTTC,CASSLQVGGQGSYEQYF
TRBV3-1/TRBV3-2,-,-,TRBJ1-2,TGTGCCAGCAGCCAACAAGGGGGCTATGGCTACACCTTC,CASSQQGGYGYTF
TRBV7-8,-,-,TRBJ1-2,TGTGCCAGCAGCCTGTCTGGGCCCTATGGCTACACCTTC,CASSLSGPYGYTF
TRBV2,-,-,TRBJ1-5,TGTGCCAGCAGTGAAGAGCGGGCAGGGAATCAGCCCCAGCATTTT,CASSEERAGNQPQHF
TRBV19,-,-,TRBJ2-2,TGTGCCAGTAGTATAGGTCGGAGAAACACCGGGGAGCTGTTTTTT,CASSIGRRNTGELFF
TRBV24-1,-,few,TRBJ1-2,TGTGCCACCAGCGACAGGAAAGGTAACGGCTACACCTTC,CATSDRKGNGYTF
TRBV19,-,-,TRBJ2-2,TGTGCCAGTAGTATTGGGGGGACGAACACCGGGGAGCTGTTTTTT,CASSIGGTNTGELFF
TRBV5-4,-,-,TRBJ1-2,TGTGCCAGCAGCTTGGCCGGGAGACTTGGTAACTATGGCTACACCTTC,CASSLAGRLGNYGYTF
TRBV19,-,-,TRBJ1-5,TGTGCCAGTAGGAGACAGATTTATAGCAATCAGCCCCAGCATTTT,CASRRQIYSNQPQHF
TRBV14,-,-,TRBJ1-6,TGTGCCAGCAGCCAAGCGGGAAATTCACCCCTCCACTTT,CASSQAGNSPLHF
TRBV7-9,TRBD2,-,TRBJ2-3,TGTGCCAGCAGCCAGCGGGGGGGCCTTGCAGATACGCAGTATTTT,CASSQRGGLADTQYF
TRBV30,TRBD1,-,TRBJ1-2,TGTGCCTGGAGTGTAAAGGGACAGGTTTTCTATGGCTACACCTTC,CAWSVKGQVFYGYTF
TRBV11-2,-,-,TRBJ1-3,TGTGCCAGCAGCTTTTCAAGTTGGGAGAGAACGAAAACGGGCTTT,CASSFSSWERTKTGF
TRBV3-1/TRBV3-2,-,-,TRBJ1-1,TGTGCCAGCAGCCGAACAGGGATGGGAGCTTTCTTT,CASSRTGMGAFF
TRBV19,-,-,TRBJ1-2,TGTGCCAGTAGTATGGCAGTTCAATCCTATGGCTACACCTTC,CASSMAVQSYGYTF
TRBV4-3,-,once,TRBJ2-1,TGCGCCAGCAGCCAAGGATTTCGGGACTTCAATGAGCAGTTCTTC,CASSQGFRDFNEQFF
TRBV25-1,TRBD1,-,TRBJ1-6,TGTGCCAGCAGTGAATCTAGGACAGGGGGGTTCTATAATTCACCCCTCCACTTT,CASSESRTGGFYNSPLHF
TRBV18,-,few,TRBJ2-5,TGTGCCAGCTCTTCGGACTATCCCCGGGAGACCCAGTACTTC,CASSSDYPRETQYF
TRBV5-8,TRBD2,few,TRBJ2-2,TGTGCCAGCAGTTTCGGGAGGTCCGGGGAGCTGTTTTTT,CASSFGRSGELFF
TRBV7-6,-,few,TRBJ1-1,TGTGCCAGCAGCTTGACCCACGACAGGACCGCTGAAGCTTTCTTT,CASSLTHDRTAEAFF
TRBV2,TRBD2,-,TRBJ2-2,TGTGCCAGCAGAGGGGAGGGCGGGGAGCTGTTTTTT,CASRGEGGELFF
TRBV28,-,-,TRBJ1-1,TGTGCCAGCAGTTTAGTTGGGGGGATGACTGAAGCTTTCTTT,CASSLVGGMTEAFF
TRBV2,-,-,TRBJ2-1,TGTGCCAGCAGTGAAGAAGGAGACAGATACAATGAGCAGTTCTTC,CASSEEGDRYNEQFF
TRBV7-9,-,many,TRBJ2-3,TGTGCCAGCAGCCCGGCCGGGGGCACAGATACGCAGTATTTT,CASSPAGGTDTQYF
TRBV29-1,-,-,TRBJ2-5,TGCAGCGTTGAGACAGTTACCCGAAAGACCCAGTACTTC,CSVETVTRKTQYF
TRBV19,-,-,TRBJ1-5,TGTGCCAGTAACCCGGACTTGTATCAGCCCCAGCATTTT,CASNPDLYQPQHF
TRBV19,TRBD2,-,TRBJ2-6,TGTGCCAGTAGTAGGGCTGGGACTACTGGGGCCAACGTCCTGACTTTC,CASSRAGTTGANVLTF